Below are 18 T cell receptor beta chains sequenced from a single sample in a study of T cell repertoires in cytomegalovirus infection. Using its own MiXCR run on the reads, TCRdb lists one record per CDR3 protein. The sample lists fewer than 250,000 distinct CDR3 sequences; over 9% were seen once. Material for sequencing was PBMCs. These receptors all stem from a human donor in good health (CMV status not recorded). Some clones in this sample may be carry-over from other donors' samples.

Many counts were recorded for this clonotype. The V and J genes are TRBV7-2 and TRBJ1-2, with unresolved D. V was shortened by 3 bases and J by 0 bases, with 11 bases between the two germline ends. This CDR3 comprises 15 residues. CDR1 is SGHTA and CDR2 is FQGNSA in the germline V gene. The CDR3 DNA reads as TGTGCCAGCAGCTTGGTTTTCCCCTCTAACTATGGCTACACCTTC. It encodes CASSLVFPSNYGYTF.

The rearrangement links TRBV6-5 to TRBJ2-3; TRBD1 might be the D (5 bases). The CDR3 runs to 14 residues. Trimming removed 9 bases at V and 0 bases at J, with 13 bases between. The V gene's germline CDR1 is MNHEY and CDR2 SVGAGI. In nucleotides, the CDR3 is TGTGCCAGTGCAACAGGCGCTAGCACAGATACGCAGTATTTT. Its translation: CASATGASTDTQYF.

This clonotype has a count of ten or more. This chain links TRBV6-6 with TRBJ1-4; D unclear. Trimming stripped 5 bases from V and 0 bases from J, with 16 bases between. Germline V gene sequence: CDR1 MNHNY, CDR2 SVGAGI (reference sequence). This CDR3 spans 17 amino acids. In DNA form, the CDR3 reads TGTGCCAGCAGTCGGACCCTCCCTGCTGCAACTAATGAAAAACTGTTTTTT. This encodes CASSRTLPAATNEKLFF.

This clonotype was found a few times. This sequence joins TRBV7-9 and TRBJ1-1, with D uncertain. There are 16 residues in the CDR3. V was clipped by 0 bases and J by 0 bases, with 11 bases between them. Germline CDR1 reads SEHNR; CDR2 reads FQNEAQ (reference sequence). The DNA of the CDR3 is TGTGCCAGCAGCTTAGCGCTGCAGGTCATGAACACTGAAGCTTTCTTT. This sequence encodes CASSLALQVMNTEAFF. Together with reference TRBV7-9 and TRBJ1-1, the CDR3 gives the full variable domain: DTGVSQNPRHKITKRGQNVTFRCDPISEHNRLYWYRQTLGQGPEFLTYFQNEAQLEKSRLLSDRFSAERPKGSFSTLEIQRTEQGDSAMYLCASSLALQVMNTEAFFGQGTRLTVV.

This clonotype occurred many times. V and J are TRBV6-2 or TRBV6-3 and TRBJ2-7; possible D gene TRBD1, 5 bases. V shed 0 bases and J shed 2 bases, with 8 bases lying between them. Germline V lookup: CDR1 MNHEY, CDR2 SVGEGT. The length of the CDR3 is 14 residues. CDR3 nucleotide sequence: TGTGCCAGCAGTTACTCAGACAGAGCCTACGAGCAGTACTTC. It encodes CASSYSDRAYEQYF.

In the case of this clonotype: A clone one base away is much larger, so this may be a read error. The rearrangement uses TRBV19 and TRBJ1-6; D is possibly TRBD1 (5 bases). The CDR3 has 15 residues. Germline V lookup: CDR1 LNHDA, CDR2 SQIVND (reference sequence). DNA of the CDR3: TGTGCCAGTAATCGGGACGGGGACTATAATTCACCCCCCCACTTT. Amino acids: CASNRDGDYNSPPHF.

This clonotype was detected only a few times. The chain joins TRBV7-2 to TRBJ1-5; 7 bases match TRBD1. The CDR3 is 16 amino acids. Trimming cost V 1 base and J 2 bases; bases outside gene matches: 5. Looked up from germline, CDR1 is SGHTA and CDR2 is FQGNSA. The CDR3 sequence is CASSLEGASGNQPQHF. The CDR3 coding sequence is TGTGCCAGCAGCTTAGAGGGGGCGAGTGGCAATCAGCCCCAGCATTTT.

This clonotype turned up a few times. The chain uses TRBV6-5 and TRBJ2-2; 9 bases match TRBD2. CDR1 and CDR2 from the germline V gene are MNHEY and SVGAGI. CDR3 size: 15 residues. After removal of 11 bases from V and 2 bases from J, the junction contained 9 bases not matched to a gene. The CDR3 region is CASKPGLANTGELFF. The DNA for the CDR3 is TGTGCCTCGAAGCCGGGACTAGCAAACACCGGGGAGCTGTTTTTT.

The chain links TRBV7-9 to TRBJ1-1; D call uncertain. This CDR3 contains 12 residues. The V and J ends lost 8 bases and 1 base respectively, with 8 bases between them. The germline V gene has CDR1 SEHNR and CDR2 FQNEAQ (reference sequence). CDR3 region: CASAGGNTEAFF. CDR3 DNA: TGTGCCAGCGCCGGAGGGAACACTGAAGCTTTCTTT.

This clonotype has at least ten counts. V is TRBV6-6 and J is TRBJ2-5; D remains ambiguous. The V gene lost 4 bases and the J gene lost 5 bases, with 5 bases spanning the gap. The CDR3 runs to 11 residues. Germline V gene data show CDR1 as MNHNY and CDR2 as SVGAGI (reference sequence). CDR3 sequence: CASSSPETQYF. CDR3 nucleotide sequence: TGTGCCAGCAGTTCCCCGGAGACCCAGTACTTC.

This sequence joins TRBV20-1 and TRBJ1-6; 7 bases agree with TRBD1. V shed 3 bases, J shed 7 bases, and the junction held 6 bases outside the gene matches. This CDR3 contains 14 residues. Germline loops: CDR1 DFQATT, CDR2 SNEGSKA (reference sequence). The DNA for the CDR3 is TGCAGTGCTAGTAGACAGGGTGGGAATTCACCCCTCCACTTT. Protein product: CSASRQGGNSPLHF.

This clonotype was seen many times. As DNA, the CDR3 is TGTGCCAGCAGCTTTGAGACTAGCGGCACTAGCTCCTACAATGAGCAGTTCTTC. Translation gives CASSFETSGTSSYNEQFF. The chain combines TRBV7-2 with TRBJ2-1; 9 bases line up with TRBD2. The CDR3 sequence is 18 residues long. Trimming took 3 bases from V and 0 from J; bases not matched to a gene: 9. Germline assignment: CDR1 SGHTA and CDR2 FQGNSA. Supplemented by reference TRBV7-2 and TRBJ2-1, the full variable domain reads GAGVSQSPSNKVTEKGKDVELRCDPISGHTALYWYRQSLGQGLEFLIYFQGNSAPDKSGLPSDRFSAERTGGSVSTLTIQRTQQEDSAVYLCASSFETSGTSSYNEQFFGPGTRLTVL.

V and J are TRBV29-1 and TRBJ2-1, with 10 bases identical to TRBD2. The CDR3 is 14 residues long. From germline, CDR1 is SQVTM and CDR2 ANQGSEA. V shed 3 bases and J 8 bases; nucleotides not matched to a gene: 7. The chain's CDR3 is CSVDQAGGPDEQFF. CDR3 coding DNA: TGCAGCGTTGATCAAGCGGGAGGGCCAGATGAGCAGTTCTTC.

This clonotype was seen a few times. V gene TRBV5-4 combines with J gene TRBJ1-2; D gene unclear. The CDR3 runs to 15 residues. Trimming pared 4 bases from V and 5 bases from J, leaving 18 bases between. The germline gives CDR1 SGHNT, CDR2 YYREEE (reference sequence). This chain's CDR3 is CASSPYRSGSYGYTF. CDR3 in DNA: TGTGCCAGCAGCCCCTATAGGTCTGGCAGTTATGGCTACACCTTC.

This clonotype was recorded at least ten times. The chain recombines TRBV11-3 with TRBJ1-1; unclear D gene. Trimming left V 7 bases short and J 8 bases short, with 11 bases between. The V gene's germline CDR1 is SGHNT and CDR2 YENEEA. This CDR3 spans 11 amino acids. CDR3 protein: CASTSASEAFF. CDR3 coding DNA: TGTGCCAGCACCTCGGCGTCGGAAGCTTTCTTT.

The gene calls are TRBV4-3 and TRBJ1-2; D gene ambiguous. CDR1 is LGHNA and CDR2 is YSLEER in the germline V gene. The CDR3 runs to 16 residues. V lost 0 bases to trimming and J lost 4 bases, with 15 bases between them. Here the CDR3 DNA reads TGCGCCAGCAGCCAAGATACCACAAACCACGTCTATGGCTACACCTTC. It translates to CASSQDTTNHVYGYTF.

This clonotype was seen many times. The chain recombines TRBV12-3 or TRBV12-4 with TRBJ1-5; D is unclear. This CDR3 is built from 14 residues. Trimming took 6 bases from V and 5 from J, leaving 14 bases between them. CDR3 amino acids: CASSRSGSDQPQHF. DNA for the CDR3: TGTGCCAGCAGCCGATCTGGGTCGGATCAGCCCCAGCATTTT.

This clonotype was counted between two and nine times. The V call is TRBV6-5, the J call TRBJ2-1; 13 positions match TRBD2. V gave up 6 bases and J gave up 6 bases; unmatched junction bases: 8. The CDR3 spans 16 residues. Germline CDR1 reads MNHEY; CDR2 reads SVGAGI. The CDR3 reads CASRAAGTSGTNEQFF. CDR3 in DNA: TGTGCCAGCAGAGCGGCCGGGACTAGCGGGACCAATGAGCAGTTCTTC.